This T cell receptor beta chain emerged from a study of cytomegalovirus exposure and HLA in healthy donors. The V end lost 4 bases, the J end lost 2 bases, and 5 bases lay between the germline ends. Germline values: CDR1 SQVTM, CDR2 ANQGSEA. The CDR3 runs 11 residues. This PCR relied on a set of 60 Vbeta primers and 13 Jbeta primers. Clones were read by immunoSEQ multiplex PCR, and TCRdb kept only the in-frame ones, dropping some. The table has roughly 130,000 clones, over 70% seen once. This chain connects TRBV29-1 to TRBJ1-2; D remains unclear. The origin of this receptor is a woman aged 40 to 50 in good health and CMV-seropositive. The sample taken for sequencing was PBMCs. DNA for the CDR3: TGCAGCGTTGTAGTGAACTATGGCTACACCTTC. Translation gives CSVVVNYGYTF.